Following are 16 T cell receptor beta chains from one sample sequenced in a study of blood T cell repertoires in COVID-19. Sequencing was performed with immunoSEQ multiplex PCR; in TCRdb, only in-frame clones are kept and a portion is missing. Among over 300,000 clones listed, approximately 85% were seen once. The sequencing input was PBMCs or T cells enriched from blood (not recorded which). The origin of the receptors is a young man who had recovered from COVID-19.

The chain couples TRBV5-1 to TRBJ2-3; D perhaps matches TRBD2 (5 bases). This CDR3 is built from 14 residues. The V end lost 4 bases, the J end lost 3 bases, and 12 bases lay between the germline ends. Germline V lookup: CDR1 SGHRS, CDR2 YFSETQ. CDR3 region: CASSPEAVTDTQYF. The DNA for the CDR3 is TGCGCCAGCAGCCCGGAGGCAGTTACAGATACGCAGTATTTT.

This chain uses TRBV7-9 with TRBJ2-5; D unresolved. This CDR3 contains 13 residues. Trimming took 0 bases from V and 5 from J, leaving 7 bases between them. Germline V gene sequence: CDR1 SEHNR, CDR2 FQNEAQ (reference sequence). The CDR3 DNA is TGTGCCAGCAGCTTAGCTCCAAGCGAGACCCAGTACTTC. It is translated as CASSLAPSETQYF.

The chain carries TRBV11-2 and TRBJ1-1; 9 nucleotides match TRBD1. Unmatched junction bases numbered 4, after V lost 4 bases and J lost 1 base. Per the germline V gene, CDR1 is SGHAT and CDR2 is FQNNGV. The length of the CDR3 is 15 residues. CDR3 DNA: TGTGCCAGCAGCTGGGGGACAGGGCGGAACACTGAAGCTTTCTTT. Translated, it gives CASSWGTGRNTEAFF.

This clone showed up just a few times. This same CDR3 is encoded by further DNA sequences in the sample. The chain links TRBV27 to TRBJ1-1; 9 bases match TRBD1. Germline V lookup: CDR1 MNHEY, CDR2 SMNVEV (reference sequence). The CDR3 has 13 residues. The V gene end was trimmed by 8 bases and the J gene end by 0 bases; junction bases not matched to a gene: 1. The DNA for the CDR3 is TGTGCCAGCCGGGACAGGGTGAACACTGAAGCTTTCTTT. It translates to CASRDRVNTEAFF.

The chain carries TRBV30 and TRBJ2-7; 8 bases are a match to TRBD2. V lost 3 bases to trimming and J lost 3 bases; unmatched junction nucleotides: 4. In germline, CDR1 is GTSNPN, CDR2 SVGIG (reference sequence). CDR3 length equals 13 residues. The DNA for the CDR3 is TGTGCCTGGAGCCCGGGGGGGCTCTACGAGCAGTACTTC. This translates into CAWSPGGLYEQYF.

The chain links TRBV27 to TRBJ2-7, with D perhaps matching TRBD2 (6 bases). The CDR3 runs to 14 residues. The V end was cut by 3 bases, the J end by 9 bases, with 18 bases between. Germline V gene sequence: CDR1 MNHEY, CDR2 SMNVEV (reference sequence). CDR3 in amino acids: CASSLMVPGVMQYF. The CDR3 DNA sequence: TGTGCCAGCAGTTTGATGGTCCCGGGGGTCATGCAGTACTTC.

The CDR3 spells CASSLNEDRYNQPQHF. The CDR3 nucleotides are TGTGCCAGCAGCTTGAACGAGGACAGGTACAATCAGCCCCAGCATTTT. The rearrangement links TRBV5-6 to TRBJ1-5; 7 positions match TRBD1. Germline V gene data show CDR1 as SGHDT and CDR2 as YYEEEE. The CDR3 is 16 amino acids. V shed 1 base, J shed 3 bases, and the junction held 7 bases outside the gene matches. The variable domain in full, with the rest retrieved from reference TRBV5-6 and TRBJ1-5, is DAGVTQSPTHLIKTRGQQVTLRCSPKSGHDTVSWYQQALGQGPQFIFQYYEEEERQRGNFPDRFSGHQFPNYSSELNVNALLLGDSALYLCASSLNEDRYNQPQHFGDGTRLSIL.

This clone has more than one count but fewer than ten. The V and J genes are TRBV9 and TRBJ1-2, with D possibly being TRBD1 (6 bases). The CDR3 contains 13 residues. Per germline, CDR1 SGDLS and CDR2 YYNGEE. The germline V and J ends were trimmed by 3 bases and 4 bases, with 10 bases remaining between them. In DNA, the CDR3 is TGTGCCAGCAGCGGAGGACAGATCTATGGCTACACCTTC. Translating it yields CASSGGQIYGYTF.

The chain employs TRBV5-5 and TRBJ1-4, with D possibly being TRBD1 (6 bases). Germline V gene lookup returns CDR1 SGHKS and CDR2 YYEKEE (reference sequence). V lost 1 base and J 8 bases, leaving 15 bases between the germline ends. This CDR3 contains 15 residues. CDR3 DNA: TGTGCCAGCAGCTTGAAGAGGGGGGGAGACGAAAAACTGTTTTTT. Its translation: CASSLKRGGDEKLFF.

The V gene is TRBV7-9, the J gene TRBJ1-1; D is unclear. Germline V gives CDR1 SEHNR, CDR2 FQNEAQ (reference sequence). This CDR3 region has 15 residues. Trimming cost V 3 bases and J 1 base, with 12 bases left between them. The CDR3 loop is CASSFAGDWNTEAFF. Written as DNA, the CDR3 is TGTGCCAGCAGCTTTGCGGGCGATTGGAACACTGAAGCTTTCTTT.

This clone was seen only a few times. V and J are TRBV20-1 and TRBJ2-2; 9 bases are a match to TRBD1. The CDR3 covers 19 residues. Germline V gene lookup returns CDR1 DFQATT and CDR2 SNEGSKA (reference sequence). V lost 3 bases to trimming and J lost 6 bases; unmatched junction nucleotides: 20. This chain's CDR3 is CSASPLPGQGQGLPGELFF. CDR3 DNA: TGCAGTGCTAGTCCCTTACCGGGACAGGGACAAGGTCTTCCCGGGGAGCTGTTTTTT.

The genes are TRBV24-1 and TRBJ2-1, with 8 bases matching TRBD2. This CDR3 is built from 17 residues. Unmatched junction bases numbered 11, after V lost 4 bases and J lost 4 bases. Germline CDR1 and CDR2: KGHDR and SFDVKD. The CDR3 loop is CATSDPLVAGTYNEQFF. The CDR3 nucleotides read TGTGCCACCAGTGACCCACTTGTAGCGGGGACATACAATGAGCAGTTCTTC.

The J gene is TRBJ1-4, the V gene TRBV9, with a weak D call TRBD1 (6 bases). V dropped 0 bases and J dropped 7 bases, with 13 bases sitting between them. Per germline, CDR1 SGDLS and CDR2 YYNGEE. This CDR3 has 15 residues. The CDR3 DNA reads as TGTGCCAGCAGCGTAGAGGCTGGCAGGGGTGAAAAACTGTTTTTT. This sequence encodes CASSVEAGRGEKLFF. The whole variable domain, filled in from reference TRBV9 and TRBJ1-4, reads DSGVTQTPKHLITATGQRVTLRCSPRSGDLSVYWYQQSLDQGLQFLIQYYNGEERAKGNILERFSAQQFPDLHSELNLSSLELGDSALYFCASSVEAGRGEKLFFGSGTQLSVL.

V and J are TRBV9 and TRBJ1-1, with a possible D match to TRBD1 (5 bases). The CDR3 has 16 residues. The germline V and J ends were trimmed by 4 bases and 0 bases, with 16 bases remaining between them. Germline lookup yields CDR1 SGDLS and CDR2 YYNGEE. The DNA for the CDR3 is TGTGCCAGCAGCCCCCGCCGGGGGGGAGTGAACACTGAAGCTTTCTTT. Translating gives CASSPRRGGVNTEAFF.

This clone appeared a single time. The chain is built from TRBV7-9 and TRBJ1-1; the D is unclear. The CDR3 is 14 amino acids. Germline V gene data show CDR1 as SEHNR and CDR2 as FQNEAQ (reference sequence). V was pared by 5 bases and J by 6 bases, with 16 bases between. The chain's CDR3 is CASSPGPERPEAFF. The CDR3 DNA follows: TGTGCCAGCAGCCCGGGTCCTGAACGTCCTGAAGCTTTCTTT.

The chain uses TRBV10-2 and TRBJ2-7; TRBD1 might be the D (5 bases). This CDR3 has 12 residues. Germline CDR1 reads WSHSY; CDR2 reads SAAADI. V was cut by 9 bases and J by 4 bases, with 13 bases left in between. CDR3 coding DNA: TGCGCCAGTCAAGGGGTGAGGTACGAGCAGTACTTC. This encodes CASQGVRYEQYF.